This T cell receptor beta chain was sequenced during a study of cytomegalovirus exposure and HLA in healthy donors. Findings and limits, study-wide: Association of 16,951 TCR beta sequences with HLA alleles was found at 0.05 false discovery rate in a later analysis. Excluded: some indistinguishable V segments such as TRBV6-2 and TRBV6-3.

Details on this clone: Antigen specificity is unknown.

The PCR ran on 60 Vbeta and 13 Jbeta primers. Measured with immunoSEQ multiplex PCR; TCRdb has only the in-frame clones, and not every one. The table records 150,000 to 200,000 clones, more than 85% of them present only once. Germline V gene data show CDR1 as SGHTA and CDR2 as FQGNSA. V gave up 5 bases and J gave up 7 bases, with 14 bases separating them. CDR3 length: 13 amino acids. The clonotype originates from a girl under two years old in good health and CMV-seronegative. Sequencing was carried out using PBMCs. This chain links TRBV7-2 with TRBJ1-2; a possible D gene is TRBD1 (6 bases). CDR3 amino acids: CASSKRAGVGYTF. DNA of the CDR3: TGTGCCAGCAGCAAACGGGCAGGGGTTGGCTACACCTTC. The complete variable domain, with remaining parts taken from reference TRBV7-2 and TRBJ1-2, reads GAGVSQSPSNKVTEKGKDVELRCDPISGHTALYWYRQSLGQGLEFLIYFQGNSAPDKSGLPSDRFSAERTGGSVSTLTIQRTQQEDSAVYLCASSKRAGVGYTFGSGTRLTVV.